The 24 T cell receptor beta chains in this list originate from one sample, sequenced in a study of cytomegalovirus exposure and HLA in healthy donors (dated by TCRdb to between 2016 and 2019). Receptor libraries were prepared by the immunoSEQ multiplex PCR assay. A mixture of 60 forward primers for TCR Vbeta segments and 13 reverse primers for TCR Jbeta segments was used in the multiplex PCR. TCRdb holds this immuneACCESS table with in-frame rearrangements only. Some clones are missing; in checked studies, unresolved V genes explain under half, and the rest has no known cause. For this sample there are under 200,000 clones; around 75% appear just once. Jointly, the top ten make up less than 6% of the sample. Sequencing used PBMCs. All receptors derive from a woman aged 25 to 39 in good health and CMV-seropositive.

This sequence joins TRBV2 and TRBJ1-6, with TRBD1 as a possible D gene (5 bases). The CDR3 sequence is 16 residues long. Between the trimmed V and J ends, which lost 2 bases and 7 bases, there was a span of 15 bases. Germline assignment: CDR1 SNHLY and CDR2 FYNNEI. The CDR3 sequence is CASSEYSGRGNSPLHF. In nucleotides, the CDR3 is TGTGCCAGCAGTGAATATTCGGGCCGGGGGAATTCACCCCTCCACTTT.

The J gene is TRBJ1-2, the V gene TRBV9; D is unresolved. Per the germline V gene, CDR1 is SGDLS and CDR2 is YYNGEE. V gave up 0 bases and J gave up 6 bases, with 9 bases separating them. This CDR3 has 13 residues. CDR3 in amino acids: CASSVDAGNGYTF. The CDR3 coding sequence is TGTGCCAGCAGCGTAGACGCAGGAAATGGCTACACCTTC. Using reference TRBV9 and TRBJ1-2 for the parts outside the CDR3, the full variable domain is DSGVTQTPKHLITATGQRVTLRCSPRSGDLSVYWYQQSLDQGLQFLIQYYNGEERAKGNILERFSAQQFPDLHSELNLSSLELGDSALYFCASSVDAGNGYTFGSGTRLTVV.

The V gene is TRBV1, the J gene TRBJ2-5; the table's D call of TRBD1 was not tested on the DNA. TRBV1 is an annotated pseudogene. The CDR3 loop spans 13 amino acids. The CDR3 is CNSGTLFQETQYF. The CDR3 DNA reads TGCAATTCCGGGACACTCTTCCAAGAGACCCAGTACTTC.

V usage is TRBV29-1 and J usage is TRBJ1-3; no clear D gene. The CDR3 has 11 residues. V was shortened by 5 bases and J by 4 bases, with 6 bases between the two germline ends. CDR1 SQVTM and CDR2 ANQGSEA come from the germline V gene. This CDR3 is CSVWAGNTIYF. CDR3 nucleotides: TGCAGCGTTTGGGCCGGAAACACCATATATTTT.

The chain joins TRBV28 to TRBJ2-7; 11 nucleotides match TRBD1. The CDR3 spans 15 residues. Looked up from germline, CDR1 is MDHEN and CDR2 is SYDVKM. V lost 6 bases to trimming and J lost 6 bases; unmatched junction nucleotides: 10. The DNA of the CDR3 is TGTGCCAGCAGCCACCCGGGACAGGGGGGTGCCGAGCAGTACTTC. Protein product: CASSHPGQGGAEQYF.

This clone was detected only a few times. The V call is TRBV2, the J call TRBJ1-1; D possibly corresponds to TRBD1 (5 bases). Trimming pared 4 bases from V and 4 bases from J, leaving 16 bases between. The CDR3 extends over 15 amino acids. Germline CDR1 SNHLY, CDR2 FYNNEI. CDR3 DNA sequence: TGTGCCAGCAGTGTTAAAAGGGGATTGGGCACTGAAGCTTTCTTT. It codes for CASSVKRGLGTEAFF.

The CDR3 DNA sequence: TGTGCCAGCAGTGCGTCAGGGGATAGAACCTACGAGCAGTACTTC. Encoded protein: CASSASGDRTYEQYF. The V and J genes are TRBV6-5 and TRBJ2-7; D might be TRBD1 (6 bases). The germline CDR1 and CDR2 sequences are MNHEY and SVGAGI. V lost 5 bases, J lost 2 bases, and 16 bases lay in between. The CDR3 length is 15 residues.

V is TRBV25-1 and J is TRBJ2-1, with 14 bases matching TRBD2. Looked up from germline, CDR1 is MGHDK and CDR2 is SYGVNS. The trim removed 4 bases at V and 9 bases at J, leaving 5 bases unmatched. The CDR3 contains 15 residues. CDR3 region: CASSGLAGGPSEQFF. CDR3 DNA sequence: TGTGCCAGCAGTGGACTAGCGGGAGGGCCTAGTGAGCAGTTCTTC.

The rearrangement links TRBV28 to TRBJ1-4, with 9 bases lining up with TRBD1. Germline V gives CDR1 MDHEN, CDR2 SYDVKM. The V gene end was trimmed by 6 bases and the J gene end by 8 bases; junction bases not matched to a gene: 7. This CDR3 is 14 amino acids long. The DNA of the CDR3 is TGTGCCAGCAGCCTTACAGGGGGCCGGGAAAAACTGTTTTTT. Its protein product is CASSLTGGREKLFF. Filled out from reference TRBV28 and TRBJ1-4, the complete variable domain reads DVKVTQSSRYLVKRTGEKVFLECVQDMDHENMFWYRQDPGLGLRLIYFSYDVKMKEKGDIPEGYSVSREKKERFSLILESASTNQTSMYLCASSLTGGREKLFFGSGTQLSVL.

The chain links TRBV5-4 to TRBJ2-7; TRBD2 is a possible D gene (6 bases). CDR3 length: 15 amino acids. V was cut by 1 base and J by 5 bases, with 16 bases left in between. CDR1 SGHNT and CDR2 YYREEE come from the germline V gene (reference sequence). The CDR3 protein is CASSLRRRDAHEQYF. The CDR3 DNA follows: TGTGCCAGCAGCTTGAGGCGGAGGGACGCCCACGAGCAGTACTTC.

This rearrangement joins TRBV27 to TRBJ1-4, with a weak D call TRBD1 (5 bases). The germline gives CDR1 MNHEY, CDR2 SMNVEV (reference sequence). V lost 3 bases and J 12 bases, leaving 17 bases between the germline ends. The CDR3 runs to 14 residues. The CDR3 is CASSFRSLGGELFF. In DNA, the CDR3 is TGTGCCAGCAGTTTTAGGTCTTTGGGGGGAGAACTGTTTTTT.

The chain links TRBV6-5 to TRBJ2-1; 11 positions agree with TRBD2. This CDR3 is built from 15 residues. Germline values: CDR1 MNHEY, CDR2 SVGAGI. The ends lost 3 bases at V and 9 bases at J; junction bases unmatched: 7. CDR3 in DNA: TGTGCCAGCAGTTATTTAGCGGGAGGGGGGGGTGAGCAGTTCTTC. Protein product: CASSYLAGGGGEQFF.

The rearrangement joins TRBV5-1 to TRBJ2-1, with TRBD1 identical over 7 bases. The CDR3 is made up of 16 amino acids. Trimming cost V 3 bases and J 6 bases; bases outside gene matches: 12. Germline CDR1 SGHRS, CDR2 YFSETQ. The CDR3 coding sequence is TGCGCCAGCAGCTCAGGCCGGGACAGAAATGCCAATGAGCAGTTCTTC. It specifies CASSSGRDRNANEQFF.

In its sample, this clone was seen once. The rearrangement uses TRBV5-6 and TRBJ2-1, with D hard to call. V was cut by 0 bases and J by 6 bases, with 13 bases left in between. Germline V lookup: CDR1 SGHDT, CDR2 YYEEEE. CDR3 length: 15 residues. CDR3 nucleotides: TGTGCCAGCAGCTTGGTGTTTCGGAGTCTCAATGAGCAGTTCTTC. The encoded protein is CASSLVFRSLNEQFF.

As regards this clone: Other DNA sequences in the same sample also yield this CDR3. The genes are TRBV4-2 and TRBJ2-7; TRBD2 matches 7 bases. The length of the CDR3 is 13 residues. J lost 7 bases, V lost 3 bases, and 6 bases had no gene match. From germline, CDR1 is LGHNA and CDR2 YNFKEQ. DNA of the CDR3: TGTGCCAGCAGCCAGGGGGGGAGATATGAGCAGTACTTC. This gives the protein CASSQGGRYEQYF.

The V call is TRBV7-2, the J call TRBJ1-5; D uncertain. V lost 1 base and J lost 3, with 13 bases in between. Germline V gives CDR1 SGHTA, CDR2 FQGNSA. The CDR3 length is 16 residues. The CDR3 loop is CASSLESVDFNQPQHF. As DNA, the CDR3 is TGTGCCAGCAGCTTAGAGTCGGTAGATTTCAATCAGCCCCAGCATTTT.

This rearrangement joins TRBV19 to TRBJ1-5; D may be TRBD1 (6 bases). Germline V gene lookup returns CDR1 LNHDA and CDR2 SQIVND (reference sequence). V was trimmed by 8 bases and J by 2 bases, leaving 28 bases between them. CDR3 length: 19 amino acids. DNA for the CDR3: TGTGCCAGTGGATTATTGGGGGCAGGGGCTAAAAGGGGCAATCAGCCCCAGCATTTT. As protein: CASGLLGAGAKRGNQPQHF.

This clone has a single count. The chain is built from TRBV27 and TRBJ2-6; the D is unclear. CDR3 length: 14 amino acids. Trimming cost V 8 bases and J 0 bases, with 8 bases left between them. From germline, CDR1 is MNHEY and CDR2 SMNVEV (reference sequence). As DNA, the CDR3 is TGTGCCAGCCGCGCATCCTCTGGGGCCAACGTCCTGACTTTC. Translated: CASRASSGANVLTF.

This clone was detected once. The gene calls are TRBV11-2 and TRBJ2-5; 14 positions match TRBD2. The V segment lost 6 bases and the J segment 5 bases; nucleotides outside the gene matches: 8. CDR1 and CDR2 (germline): SGHAT, FQNNGV. The CDR3 covers 16 residues. The CDR3 DNA sequence: TGTGCCAGCAGGACTAGCGGGGGGGCCTCCGGGGAGACCCAGTACTTC. Translated: CASRTSGGASGETQYF.

V and J are TRBV5-1 and TRBJ1-1; a weak D match, TRBD1 (6 bases). The V end lost 1 base, the J end lost 0 bases, and 16 bases lay between the germline ends. The CDR3 has 17 amino acids. Germline loops: CDR1 SGHRS, CDR2 YFSETQ. The CDR3 sequence: CASSLWGGDILNTEAFF. The CDR3 DNA reads TGCGCCAGCAGCTTGTGGGGGGGCGACATTTTGAACACTGAAGCTTTCTTT.

The chain joins TRBV18 to TRBJ2-7, with TRBD2 matching over 12 bases. Germline V gene sequence: CDR1 KGHSH, CDR2 LQKENI. The CDR3 consists of 14 residues. The V and J ends lost 3 bases and 4 bases, in that order; junction bases with no gene match: 1. In nucleotides, the CDR3 is TGTGCCAGCTCACCCGGACTAGCGGGATACGAGCAGTACTTC. Protein product: CASSPGLAGYEQYF.

This clone was observed once. This chain connects TRBV28 to TRBJ2-1; the match to TRBD1 covers 9 bases. V gave up 10 bases and J gave up 7 bases; unmatched junction bases: 11. Germline-derived CDR1 and CDR2 are MDHEN and SYDVKM. This CDR3 spans 14 amino acids. Written as DNA, the CDR3 is TGTGCCACCCGAGGACAGGGGAGAAAAAATGAGCAGTTCTTC. It yields the protein CATRGQGRKNEQFF.

V usage is TRBV2 and J usage is TRBJ2-3; 10 bases fit TRBD2. CDR1 SNHLY and CDR2 FYNNEI come from the germline V gene. This CDR3 region has 15 residues. V lost 4 bases, J lost 1 base, and 2 bases stayed unmatched. The CDR3 loop reads CASSAGTSGTDTQYF. The CDR3 coding sequence is TGTGCCAGCAGTGCCGGGACTAGCGGCACAGATACGCAGTATTTT.

The rearrangement uses TRBV10-3 and TRBJ1-1, with 10 bases aligning to TRBD1. Trimming at V came to 10 bases and at J to 4 bases, leaving 12 bases not matched to a gene. CDR3 length equals 15 residues. Germline V gene lookup returns CDR1 ENHRY and CDR2 SYGVKD. This chain's CDR3 is CATTTGTGVLTEAFF. DNA for the CDR3: TGTGCCACCACTACCGGGACAGGGGTTCTCACTGAAGCTTTCTTT.